This T cell receptor (beta chain) comes out of a study of blood T cell repertoires in COVID-19. Across the whole study: The United States, Italy and Spain provided the acute and convalescent COVID-19 samples. The analysed material was cDNA or gDNA that came from T cells, B-cell-depleted T cells, or PBMCs.

It was during active infection that Seattle patients were enrolled and then longitudinally followed. Germline-derived CDR1 and CDR2 are SGHDT and YYEEEE. This CDR3 is built from 16 residues. V lost 1 base, J lost 6 bases, and 5 bases stayed unmatched. Authors' analysis steps: Reference gene primer amplification gave estimated nucleated cell counts. Sequencing was performed with immunoSEQ multiplex PCR; in TCRdb, only in-frame clones are kept and a portion is missing. V, J and clone size were drawn from that table, and D and trimming were deduced from the DNA. The repertoire has some 110,000 clones, about 79% of them found once; the top ten carry under 8%.

The chain is built from TRBV5-6 and TRBJ2-2, with TRBD2 matching over 11 bases. Sequenced sample: peripheral blood. The clonotype comes from a man of 80 years or more with COVID-19, enrolled during active disease. CDR3 DNA sequence: TGTGCCAGCAGCTTGAAAACTAGCGGGAGCTCCGGGGAGCTGTTTTTT. It yields the protein CASSLKTSGSSGELFF.